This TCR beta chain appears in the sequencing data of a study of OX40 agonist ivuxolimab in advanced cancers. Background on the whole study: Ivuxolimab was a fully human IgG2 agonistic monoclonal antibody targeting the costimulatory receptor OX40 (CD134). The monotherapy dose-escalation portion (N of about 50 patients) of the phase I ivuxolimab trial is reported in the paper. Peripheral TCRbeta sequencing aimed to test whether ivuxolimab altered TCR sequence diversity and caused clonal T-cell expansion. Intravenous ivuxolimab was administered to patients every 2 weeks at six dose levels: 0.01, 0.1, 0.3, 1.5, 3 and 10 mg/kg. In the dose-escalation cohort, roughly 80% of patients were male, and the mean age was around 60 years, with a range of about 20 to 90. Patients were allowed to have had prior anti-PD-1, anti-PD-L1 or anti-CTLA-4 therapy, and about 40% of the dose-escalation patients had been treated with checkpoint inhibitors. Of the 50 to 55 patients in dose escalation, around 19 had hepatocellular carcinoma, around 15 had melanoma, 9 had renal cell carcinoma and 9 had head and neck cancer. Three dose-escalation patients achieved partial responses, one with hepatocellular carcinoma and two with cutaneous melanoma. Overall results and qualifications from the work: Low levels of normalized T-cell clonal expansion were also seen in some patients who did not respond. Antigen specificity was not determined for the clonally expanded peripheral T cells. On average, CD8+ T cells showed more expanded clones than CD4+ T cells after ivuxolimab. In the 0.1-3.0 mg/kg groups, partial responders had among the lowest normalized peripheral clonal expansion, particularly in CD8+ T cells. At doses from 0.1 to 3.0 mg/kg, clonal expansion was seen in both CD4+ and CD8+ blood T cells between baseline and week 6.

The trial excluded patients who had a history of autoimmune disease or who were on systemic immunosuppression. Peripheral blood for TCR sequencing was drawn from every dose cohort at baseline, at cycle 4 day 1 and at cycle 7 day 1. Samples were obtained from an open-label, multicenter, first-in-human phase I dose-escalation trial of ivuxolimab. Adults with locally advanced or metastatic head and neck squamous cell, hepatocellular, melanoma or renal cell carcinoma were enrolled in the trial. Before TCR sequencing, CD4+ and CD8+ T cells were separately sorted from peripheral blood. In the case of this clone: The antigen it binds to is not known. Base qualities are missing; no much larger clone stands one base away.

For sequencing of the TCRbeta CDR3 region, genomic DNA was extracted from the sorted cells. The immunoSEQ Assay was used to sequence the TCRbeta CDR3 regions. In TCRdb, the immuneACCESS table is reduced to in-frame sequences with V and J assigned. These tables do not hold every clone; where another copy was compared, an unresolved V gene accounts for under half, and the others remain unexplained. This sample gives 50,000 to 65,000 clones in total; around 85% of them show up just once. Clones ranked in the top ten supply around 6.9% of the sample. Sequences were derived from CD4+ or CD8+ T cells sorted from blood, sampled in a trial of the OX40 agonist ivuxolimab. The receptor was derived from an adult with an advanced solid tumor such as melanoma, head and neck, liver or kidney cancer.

CDR3 protein: CASSATEARPSEKLFF. The DNA sequence is TGCGCCAGCAGCGCCACAGAGGCTAGGCCGAGTGAAAAACTGTTTTTT. The chain links TRBV5-1 with TRBJ1-4; the D gene is unclear. Reading the germline V gene gives CDR1 SGHRS and CDR2 YFSETQ. From the cysteine through the phenylalanine, the CDR3 covers 16 amino acids. The retained sequence is limited to the CDR3, 48 bases, with the frame set at the first base. The trim is 4 bases for V and 7 bases for J, with a gap of 20 bases between the germline ends.